The 25 T cell receptor beta chains below were found in one sample sequenced in a study of memory CD4+ T cells and cytomegalovirus serostatus. Sequencing was performed with immunoSEQ multiplex PCR; in TCRdb, only in-frame clones are kept and a portion is missing. The profile shows tens of thousands of clones, 78% of them singletons. Single viable CD3+CD4+CD8-CD45RO+ cells were sorted as the memory CD4+ T cells. Sequenced input: memory CD4+ T cells from blood. Receptor source: an adult in good health and CMV-seronegative.

The chain recombines TRBV7-7 with TRBJ2-2, with D tentatively TRBD1 or TRBD2 (5 bases each). Between the trimmed V and J ends, which lost 5 bases and 4 bases, there was a span of 14 bases. Per germline, CDR1 SSHAT and CDR2 FNYEAQ (reference sequence). The CDR3 consists of 15 residues. The chain's CDR3 is CASSGTIQGTGELFF. For the CDR3, the DNA is TGTGCCAGCAGCGGGACCATCCAGGGCACCGGGGAGCTGTTTTTT.

The chain joins TRBV28 to TRBJ2-3; D might be TRBD1 (5 bases). Germline V gene sequence: CDR1 MDHEN, CDR2 SYDVKM. V dropped 4 bases and J dropped 0 bases, with 14 bases sitting between them. This CDR3 is 16 amino acids long. The CDR3 spells CASSSSFWGSTDTQYF. The DNA of the CDR3 is TGTGCCAGCAGTTCGTCCTTTTGGGGCAGCACAGATACGCAGTATTTT.

The gene calls are TRBV4-1 and TRBJ2-2, with D uncertain. CDR3 size: 17 residues. The V end was cut by 0 bases, the J end by 0 bases, with 11 bases between. Germline-derived CDR1 and CDR2 are MGHRA and YSYEKL. The CDR3 loop is CASSQDLQLPNTGELFF. The CDR3 nucleotides are TGCGCCAGCAGCCAAGATCTTCAGCTCCCGAACACCGGGGAGCTGTTTTTT.

The chain couples TRBV21-1 to TRBJ2-5; the table's D call, TRBD2, was not checked against the DNA. TRBV21-1 is classified as a pseudogene. The length of the CDR3 is 12 residues. CDR3 coding DNA: TGTGCCAGTGGGCGGGGGGGGAAGACCCAGTACTTC. Encoded protein: CASGRGGKTQYF.

The chain has TRBV30 and TRBJ2-1; 11 nucleotides align to TRBD1. The CDR3 totals 16 residues. Per germline, CDR1 GTSNPN and CDR2 SVGIG (reference sequence). Trimming at V came to 3 bases and at J to 8 bases, leaving 12 bases not matched to a gene. The CDR3 DNA reads as TGTGCCTGGAGGTATCTGGGACAGGGGGTTCGCGATGAGCAGTTCTTC. Residues: CAWRYLGQGVRDEQFF.

This rearrangement joins TRBV7-8 to TRBJ2-3, with D perhaps matching TRBD2 (5 bases). Deletions cut 11 bases from V and 0 bases from J, with 15 bases between. Germline CDR1 and CDR2: SGHVS and FQNEAQ. The CDR3 is made up of 14 amino acids. The CDR3 bases are TGTGCCGCCTCTGGTAGCGCTAGCACAGATACGCAGTATTTT. Its protein product is CAASGSASTDTQYF.

V is TRBV6-5 and J is TRBJ2-5; unclear D gene. The V and J ends lost 5 bases and 7 bases respectively, with 14 bases between them. Germline V gene data show CDR1 as MNHEY and CDR2 as SVGAGI. CDR3 length equals 13 residues. The CDR3 protein is CASSEALLPTQYF. Here the CDR3 DNA reads TGTGCCAGCAGTGAAGCTCTGCTCCCGACCCAGTACTTC.

The chain combines TRBV29-1 with TRBJ2-5; D is undetermined. Germline CDR1 SQVTM, CDR2 ANQGSEA. The CDR3 is 11 residues long. V was clipped by 4 bases and J by 5 bases, with 8 bases between them. The CDR3 is CSVADGETQYF. In DNA, the CDR3 is TGCAGCGTTGCGGATGGGGAGACCCAGTACTTC.

The chain combines TRBV25-1 with TRBJ2-5; 7 bases are a match to TRBD2. The V segment lost 1 base and the J segment 5 bases; nucleotides outside the gene matches: 4. The CDR3 has 14 amino acids. Germline loops: CDR1 MGHDK, CDR2 SYGVNS. Written as DNA, the CDR3 is TGTGCCAGCAGTGAATGGGAGGGAAGGGAGACCCAGTACTTC. This sequence encodes CASSEWEGRETQYF.

The CDR3 DNA reads TGTGCCAGCAGTGTAGGGAGGTTGAGACAGGAGCAGTACTTC. Translating it yields CASSVGRLRQEQYF. The chain joins TRBV6-1 to TRBJ2-7, with D possibly matching TRBD2 (6 bases). The CDR3 has 14 amino acids. Germline assignment: CDR1 MNHNS and CDR2 SASEGT. Trimming removed 4 bases at V and 7 bases at J, with 17 bases between.

In nucleotides, the CDR3 is TGTGCCAGCAGTCCAATGACAGGGGGAAACACCATATATTTT. Translation: CASSPMTGGNTIYF. The chain uses TRBV6-1 and TRBJ1-3; 7 bases are shared with TRBD1. V shed 5 bases and J 4 bases; nucleotides not matched to a gene: 5. The V gene's germline CDR1 is MNHNS and CDR2 SASEGT. This CDR3 is 14 amino acids long.

The chain uses TRBV9 and TRBJ1-4; D gene unclear. V dropped 1 base and J dropped 0 bases, with 10 bases sitting between them. CDR1 and CDR2 (germline): SGDLS, YYNGEE. The CDR3 totals 16 residues. CDR3: CASSVSPAATNEKLFF. The DNA for the CDR3 is TGTGCCAGCAGCGTATCTCCAGCTGCAACTAATGAAAAACTGTTTTTT.

This chain links TRBV5-1 with TRBJ2-7; TRBD2 matches 8 bases. The CDR3 runs to 14 residues. V shed 5 bases and J 2 bases; nucleotides not matched to a gene: 6. The germline CDR1 and CDR2 sequences are SGHRS and YFSETQ. CDR3 sequence (DNA): TGCGCCAGCAGGCCCCATAGCGGGACCTACGAGCAGTACTTC. It specifies CASRPHSGTYEQYF.

This chain links TRBV12-5 with TRBJ1-5, with 12 nucleotides matching TRBD1. Looked up from germline, CDR1 is LGHNT and CDR2 is FRNRAP. The V gene end was trimmed by 3 bases and the J gene end by 6 bases; junction bases not matched to a gene: 6. This CDR3 region has 16 residues. DNA of the CDR3: TGTGCTAGTGGTTTTAGGGGACAGGGGGCGGCTCAGCCCCAGCATTTT. This encodes CASGFRGQGAAQPQHF. Supplemented by reference TRBV12-5 and TRBJ1-5, the full variable domain reads DARVTQTPRHKVTEMGQEVTMRCQPILGHNTVFWYRQTMMQGLELLAYFRNRAPLDDSGMPKDRFSAEMPDATLATLKIQPSEPRDSAVYFCASGFRGQGAAQPQHFGDGTRLSIL.

The chain recombines TRBV2 with TRBJ1-5, with D maybe TRBD1 (6 bases). Germline V gene data show CDR1 as SNHLY and CDR2 as FYNNEI. The length of the CDR3 is 13 residues. Trimming stripped 6 bases from V and 9 bases from J, with 15 bases between. The chain's CDR3 is CASRGATSRPQHF. CDR3 coding DNA: TGTGCCAGCAGGGGGGCCACCTCTAGGCCCCAGCATTTT.

J is TRBJ2-1 and V is TRBV11-2; the D is unclear. Deletions cut 5 bases from V and 8 bases from J, with 16 bases between. This CDR3 has 14 amino acids. Germline lookup yields CDR1 SGHAT and CDR2 FQNNGV. This CDR3 is CASSETLGYDEQFF. In nucleotides, the CDR3 is TGTGCCAGCAGCGAGACGTTAGGATATGATGAGCAGTTCTTC.

The CDR3 sequence is CASKGLQETQYF. CDR3 in DNA: TGTGCCAGCAAGGGATTACAAGAGACCCAGTACTTC. The chain employs TRBV6-1 and TRBJ2-5, with D unclear. Germline V gives CDR1 MNHNS, CDR2 SASEGT. This CDR3 comprises 12 residues. The ends were cut back, 7 bases at V and 2 bases at J, with 8 bases in the middle.

This clone was observed a few times. The V and J genes are TRBV20-1 and TRBJ2-7; D remains unclear. The germline gives CDR1 DFQATT, CDR2 SNEGSKA (reference sequence). The CDR3 consists of 11 residues. V was cut by 0 bases and J by 3 bases, with 3 bases left in between. CDR3 residues: CSARDSYEQYF. The DNA for the CDR3 is TGCAGTGCTAGAGACAGCTACGAGCAGTACTTC.

This chain connects TRBV28 to TRBJ1-5; TRBD1 matches at 7 bases. Germline V gene sequence: CDR1 MDHEN, CDR2 SYDVKM. The CDR3 is 15 residues long. J lost 1 base, V lost 5 bases, and 5 bases had no gene match. CDR3 region: CASSEGAWSNQPQHF. The CDR3 DNA reads as TGTGCCAGCAGTGAGGGGGCATGGAGCAATCAGCCCCAGCATTTT.

The gene calls are TRBV6-1 and TRBJ2-1; possibly TRBD1 for D (6 bases). The germline gives CDR1 MNHNS, CDR2 SASEGT. Trimming stripped 4 bases from V and 7 bases from J, with 20 bases between. The length of the CDR3 is 16 residues. The CDR3 spells CASSVLGGSTENEQFF. CDR3 DNA sequence: TGTGCCAGCAGTGTCTTAGGGGGTTCGACGGAGAATGAGCAGTTCTTC.

This chain links TRBV7-2 with TRBJ1-6; 11 bases are shared with TRBD1. The CDR3 runs to 16 residues. The germline V gene encodes CDR1 SGHTA and CDR2 FQGNSA. J gave up 12 bases and V 1 base, and 8 bases lay outside the gene matches. CDR3 coding DNA: TGTGCCAGCAGCTTAGGAGGTGGGACAGGGGGGGAACCCCTCCACTTT. Its protein is CASSLGGGTGGEPLHF.

This rearrangement joins TRBV12-5 to TRBJ1-6; D uncertain. The CDR3 has 13 residues. CDR1 is LGHNT and CDR2 is FRNRAP in the germline V gene. V lost 3 bases and J 5 bases, leaving 5 bases between the germline ends. CDR3 sequence reads: CASGFLNNSPLHF. The CDR3 DNA follows: TGTGCTAGTGGTTTCCTGAATAATTCACCCCTCCACTTT. Full variable domain (missing parts from reference TRBV12-5 and TRBJ1-6): DARVTQTPRHKVTEMGQEVTMRCQPILGHNTVFWYRQTMMQGLELLAYFRNRAPLDDSGMPKDRFSAEMPDATLATLKIQPSEPRDSAVYFCASGFLNNSPLHFGNGTRLTVT.

This clone was seen just once. The rearrangement uses TRBV19 and TRBJ1-6; D gene uncertain. Between the trimmed V and J ends, which lost 3 bases and 0 bases, there was a span of 9 bases. Per germline, CDR1 LNHDA and CDR2 SQIVND (reference sequence). This CDR3 has 16 residues. The CDR3 is CASSIITSSYNSPLHF. As DNA, the CDR3 is TGTGCCAGTAGTATCATTACGAGCTCCTATAATTCACCCCTCCACTTT.

This clone is medium-sized. The chain joins TRBV4-3 to TRBJ1-6; 11 bases line up with TRBD1. This CDR3 is 17 amino acids long. The V gene end was trimmed by 1 base and the J gene end by 3 bases; junction bases not matched to a gene: 2. CDR1 and CDR2 (germline): LGHNA, YSLEER. CDR3 nucleotide sequence: TGCGCCAGCAGCCAAGGGGGGACAGGGGGCTATAATTCACCCCTCCACTTT. Its protein is CASSQGGTGGYNSPLHF.

The count of this clone is one. The V gene is TRBV21-1, the J gene TRBJ2-7; the DNA was not used to check the table's D call, TRBD1. TRBV21-1 is a documented pseudogene. CDR3 length equals 14 residues. CDR3 DNA: TGTGCCAGCCCCTCCGGGAAGGGGGCCTACGAGCAGTACTTC. Amino acid sequence: CASPSGKGAYEQYF.